These T cell receptor beta chains were read from a single sample in a study of beta chain features in type 1 diabetes. Assay: immunoSEQ multiplex PCR; the TCRdb copy retains only in-frame clones and omits some. The sample consists of some 150,000 clones, 10% of them appearing once. Sequenced: naive CD4+ T cells from blood. These receptors came from a man between 18 and 29 years old in good health. CDR3s include the opening cysteine and the closing phenylalanine or tryptophan. A D gene is named only where the DNA matches it firmly. Clone size is stated in some rows and not others, as once, few, many or a class when expanded.

j_gene,abundance,d_gene,v_gene,CDR3nt,CDR3aa
TRBJ1-2,-,-,TRBV6-1,TGTGCCAGCTTAGTGATGGTCGGAGGCTATGGCTACACCTTC,CASLVMVGGYGYTF
TRBJ2-7,few,TRBD1,TRBV7-2,TGTGCCAGCAGCCGGTGGGACAGGGACGAGCAGTACTTC,CASSRWDRDEQYF
TRBJ2-7,few,TRBD1,TRBV19,TGTGCCAGTAGTATATCCGGGACAGGGAACTACGAGCAGTACTTC,CASSISGTGNYEQYF
TRBJ1-5,few,-,TRBV7-3,TGTGCCAGCAGCTTACGAGGGTTGGGCAATCAGCCCCAGCATTTT,CASSLRGLGNQPQHF
TRBJ1-2,many,-,TRBV30,TGTGCCTGGAGCCCAGGTCCGACCAACTATGGCTACACCTTC,CAWSPGPTNYGYTF
TRBJ1-1,few,-,TRBV6-1,TGTGCCAGCAGTGAATTGAGAAAAGCTTTCTTT,CASSELRKAFF
TRBJ2-5,many,TRBD2,TRBV29-1,TGCAGCGTCCAGCGGGGGGAGACCCAGTACTTC,CSVQRGETQYF
TRBJ2-5,-,-,TRBV5-5,TGTGCCAGCAGCTCACAACCCACAGGGAGTCTCGAGACCCAGTACTTC,CASSSQPTGSLETQYF
TRBJ1-4,few,TRBD1,TRBV5-4,TGTGCCAGCAGCCTGGGACAGGGGAGGGAAAAACTGTTTTTT,CASSLGQGREKLFF
TRBJ2-1,-,TRBD1,TRBV18,TGTGCCAGCTCACCGCAGGGGGCTCTCAATGAGCAGTTCTTC,CASSPQGALNEQFF
TRBJ1-2,-,TRBD1,TRBV30,TGTGCCTGGAGTGTACGGCGGGACAGCTATGGCTACACCTTC,CAWSVRRDSYGYTF
TRBJ1-5,-,TRBD1,TRBV6-1,TGTGCCAGCCCCAGGACAGGCACTCAGCCCCAGCATTTT,CASPRTGTQPQHF
TRBJ2-5,-,TRBD1,TRBV6-5,TGTGCCAGCACCCCCTCCGGACAGGGGGCAAAGACCCAGTACTTC,CASTPSGQGAKTQYF
TRBJ1-4,few,-,TRBV7-8,TGTGCCAGCAGTTGGTTACCAGCAACTATTGAAAAACTGTTTTTT,CASSWLPATIEKLFF
TRBJ2-3,-,-,TRBV2,TGTGCCAGCAGTGTCAGGGGATTCGCCACAGATACGCAGTATTTT,CASSVRGFATDTQYF
TRBJ2-1,few,TRBD2,TRBV2,TGTGCCAGCAGTGCGACGGGGGGGTCCTACAATGAGCAGTTCTTC,CASSATGGSYNEQFF
TRBJ2-7,few,-,TRBV13,TGTGCCAGCAGCTCCTCGGGACAAGTTTCCTACGAGCAGTACTTC,CASSSSGQVSYEQYF
TRBJ1-2,-,TRBD1,TRBV27,TGTGCCAGCAACGGGACAGATGATGGCTACACCTTC,CASNGTDDGYTF
TRBJ2-1,few,-,TRBV7-6,TGTGCCAGCAGCTTAGGACAGCCGTTAGGTGAGCAGTTCTTC,CASSLGQPLGEQFF
TRBJ2-1,few,TRBD2,TRBV10-2,TGCGCCAGCAGTGGTAGCGGGGGAGCGTACAATGAGCAGTTCTTC,CASSGSGGAYNEQFF
TRBJ2-3,-,-,TRBV6-4,TGTGCCAGCACCAGGGGATCCTTAGGCACAGATACGCAGTATTTT,CASTRGSLGTDTQYF
TRBJ1-6,few,TRBD1,TRBV5-1,TGCGCCAGCAGCGCCCCCCCAGGGGGCAATTCACCCCTCCACTTT,CASSAPPGGNSPLHF
TRBJ2-5,-,TRBD2,TRBV7-2,TGTGCCAGCAGCTTGGGGATCACGGGGGGACAAGAGACCCAGTACTTC,CASSLGITGGQETQYF
TRBJ2-3,-,-,TRBV5-1,TGCGCCAGCAGACCGGGTAGCACAGATACGCAGTATTTT,CASRPGSTDTQYF
TRBJ2-7,-,-,TRBV9,TGTGCCAGCAGCGTATTGGCTAGCAATTCCTACGAGCAGTACTTC,CASSVLASNSYEQYF
TRBJ2-2,few,TRBD2,TRBV5-6,TGTGCCAGCAGCTTGGCCAGCGGGGGGACAAACACCGGGGAGCTGTTTTTT,CASSLASGGTNTGELFF
TRBJ2-3,many,-,TRBV29-1,TGCAGCGTTGCAGCGACAGATACGCAGTATTTT,CSVAATDTQYF
TRBJ2-1,many,-,TRBV4-3,TGCGCCAGCAGCCCTGCCCCAGGGGAAAGCTACAATGAGCAGTTCTTC,CASSPAPGESYNEQFF
TRBJ2-5,many,-,TRBV6-6,TGTGCCAGCGGTATTGGACTGGGGACCCAGTACTTC,CASGIGLGTQYF
TRBJ1-2,few,TRBD1,TRBV2,TGTGCCAGCAGCAACGGACAGGGGAACTATGGCTACACCTTC,CASSNGQGNYGYTF
TRBJ2-7,-,TRBD1,TRBV5-6,TGTGCCAGCAGCTTGATAGGACAGGGTTCCTACGAGCAGTACTTC,CASSLIGQGSYEQYF
TRBJ2-1,few,TRBD1,TRBV19,TGTGCCAGTAGTGCGACAGGGGGCCGGGATGAGCAGTTCTTC,CASSATGGRDEQFF
TRBJ2-2,few,-,TRBV6-5,TGTGCCAGCAACTTCCAGGGGGGCGCGGCCGGGGAGCTGTTTTTT,CASNFQGGAAGELFF
TRBJ2-1,many,-,TRBV23-1,TGCGCCAGCAGTCACCCTTCCAAAGAGGCTAGTCCGTCCTGGCAGTTCTTC,CASSHPSKEASPSWQFF
TRBJ2-5,few,-,TRBV18,TGTGCCAGCTCACCACCCACCCAGCGGTCGCAAGAGACCCAGTACTTC,CASSPPTQRSQETQYF
TRBJ1-6,-,TRBD1,TRBV7-2,TGTGCCAGCAGCTTAGCCACAGGGGTCGAGACACCCCTCCACTTT,CASSLATGVETPLHF
TRBJ2-1,-,TRBD2,TRBV7-3,TGTGCCAGCAGCTCAAGTAGCGGGGTTACCCACAATGAGCAGTTCTTC,CASSSSSGVTHNEQFF
TRBJ2-2,few,TRBD1,TRBV6-1,TGTGCCAGCAGGTCGGGACAGGGGAGCACCGGGGAGCTGTTTTTT,CASRSGQGSTGELFF
TRBJ1-2,few,-,TRBV6-5,TGTGCCAGCAGTCAAGACAGGAACTATGGCTACACCTTC,CASSQDRNYGYTF
TRBJ2-3,-,TRBD1,TRBV19,TGTGCCAGTAACCCTACAGGGGCCACAGATACGCAGTATTTT,CASNPTGATDTQYF
TRBJ2-3,few,TRBD2,TRBV7-3,TGTGCCAGCAGCTCGACTAGCGGGGGAGGGGATACGCAGTATTTT,CASSSTSGGGDTQYF
TRBJ2-5,few,TRBD2,TRBV29-1,TGCAGCGTTGAAGACGACAGCGGGGGGGTGGAGACCCAGTACTTC,CSVEDDSGGVETQYF
TRBJ2-5,few,-,TRBV7-2,TGTGCCAGCAGCTTGTCGGTTTACCAAGAGACCCAGTACTTC,CASSLSVYQETQYF
TRBJ2-5,few,TRBD2,TRBV5-1,TGCGCCAGCAGCCTGGGCCCTAGCGGGGTTCTTCAAGAGACCCAGTACTTC,CASSLGPSGVLQETQYF
TRBJ2-5,-,TRBD2,TRBV7-2,TGTGCCAGCAGAATAGCGGGGGCGGGATTACAAGAGACCCAGTACTTC,CASRIAGAGLQETQYF
TRBJ1-3,few,TRBD1,TRBV5-1,TGCGCCAGCAGCTGGGGGGACAGCAGAATTGGAAACACCATATATTTT,CASSWGDSRIGNTIYF
TRBJ2-2,few,TRBD2,TRBV2,TGTGCCAGCAGTGTAGGACTAGCGGGCACCGGGGAGCTGTTTTTT,CASSVGLAGTGELFF
TRBJ2-1,-,TRBD2,TRBV5-4,TGTGCCAGCAGCTCTTTGCGGGGGGCCCTCAATGAGCAGTTCTTC,CASSSLRGALNEQFF
TRBJ1-6,-,-,TRBV5-1,TGCGCCAGCAGCTTGGCGGGAGACTTTAATTCACCCCTCCACTTT,CASSLAGDFNSPLHF
TRBJ1-6,-,-,TRBV6-6,TGTGCCAGCAGTTACCGGGGGGATAATTCACCCCTCCACTTT,CASSYRGDNSPLHF
TRBJ1-2,few,-,TRBV7-2,TGTGCCAGCAGCTTAGGGGCTGGCTACACCTTC,CASSLGAGYTF
TRBJ2-2,-,TRBD2,TRBV9,TGTGCCAGCAGCGTAACTAGCGGGCGAACGAACACCGGGGAGCTGTTTTTT,CASSVTSGRTNTGELFF
TRBJ1-2,many,TRBD1,TRBV7-9,TGTGCCAGCAGCTTAACAGGGGCAGCTAACTATGGCTACACCTTC,CASSLTGAANYGYTF
TRBJ2-1,-,-,TRBV4-3,TGCGCCAGCAGCCAAGATTGGGGGGGCGGGGATGAGCAGTTCTTC,CASSQDWGGGDEQFF
TRBJ2-5,few,-,TRBV27,TGTGCCAGCAGTTCACTTGGGCCGGGGGAAGAGACCCAGTACTTC,CASSSLGPGEETQYF
TRBJ2-1,-,-,TRBV11-3,TGTGCCAGCAGCCCCGAGGGAATCGAGCAGTTCTTC,CASSPEGIEQFF
TRBJ1-1,-,-,TRBV19,TGTGCCAGCCTTCAGGGACTTTCCCCGAACACTGAAGCTTTCTTT,CASLQGLSPNTEAFF
TRBJ1-2,-,TRBD1,TRBV6-6,TGTGCCAGCAGTTACCAGGGACAGATGAACTATGGCTACACCTTC,CASSYQGQMNYGYTF
TRBJ2-1,-,TRBD1,TRBV9,TGTGCCAGCAGCCCCCCTTTAGGACAGGTACACAATGAGCAGTTCTTC,CASSPPLGQVHNEQFF